The entry below describes one TCR beta chain. Its antigen is as yet unknown. This sample was taken from a study of regulatory T cells in long-lasting Graves disease. Study background: Antithyroid drugs had been given to newly diagnosed Graves' patients for under 3 months.

According to the study, TCR beta libraries were built with iRepertoire HTBI primers and CDR3-region Arm-PCR. From the multiplex PCR reads, TCRdb called clonotypes with MiXCR, one entry per CDR3 protein. This table holds more than 400,000 distinct CDR3 sequences, under 20% found once. Trimming cost V 0 bases and J 0 bases, with 15 bases left between them. Germline CDR1 is GTSNPN and CDR2 is SVGIG (reference sequence). This CDR3 has 17 residues. Time point noted: newly diagnosed GD, antithyroid drugs for less than 3 months. With RNA extracted from PBMCs as input, the TCR library was made. Broader study findings: Lower TCR diversity was seen in persistent Graves' patients than in newly diagnosed ones.

The same sample was also used in a study of T cells in Graves' hyperthyroidism and ophthalmopathy. That report adds: Exclusion criteria comprised uncontrolled infection, other autoimmune disease, pregnancy or lactation. Diagnoses were made from clinical symptoms, serum measures (thyroxine and TRAb), thyroid ultrasound and orbital computed tomography.

The sample consisted of peripheral blood mononuclear cells (PBMCs), taken at new diagnosis, from a patient treated with antithyroid drugs. The rearrangement joins TRBV30 to TRBJ1-5; D may be TRBD1 (6 bases). This clonotype was sampled from a man aged 35 to 55 with Graves disease. CDR3 in DNA: TGTGCCTGGAGTGTGGGATTAGGACAGAATAGCAATCAGCCCCAGCATTTT. It encodes CAWSVGLGQNSNQPQHF.